This TCR beta chain was obtained from a study of blood T cells in healthy people across ages. Study-wide findings and caveats: A roughly linear age-dependent decrease characterized TCR beta diversity per million T cells.

Sample-barcoded 5' priming and a J-beta primer mix drove a second PCR of roughly 6 to 12 cycles. TCRdb reprocessed the 5' RACE reads via MiXCR and lists one record per CDR3 protein. The sample lists hundreds of thousands of distinct CDR3 sequences; 49% were seen once. With regard to this clonotype: Its antigen is unknown.

The clonotype originates from a woman aged 55-69 years in good health. The sequenced sample consisted of blood.

The CDR3 sequence: CASSLERATNEKLFF. The CDR3 region has the DNA TGCGCCAGCAGCTTGGAGAGGGCAACTAATGAAAAACTGTTTTTT. J is TRBJ1-4 and V is TRBV5-1; unclear D gene. Trimming stripped 0 bases from V and 0 bases from J, with 6 bases between. Germline V gene sequence: CDR1 SGHRS, CDR2 YFSETQ. This CDR3 region has 15 residues.